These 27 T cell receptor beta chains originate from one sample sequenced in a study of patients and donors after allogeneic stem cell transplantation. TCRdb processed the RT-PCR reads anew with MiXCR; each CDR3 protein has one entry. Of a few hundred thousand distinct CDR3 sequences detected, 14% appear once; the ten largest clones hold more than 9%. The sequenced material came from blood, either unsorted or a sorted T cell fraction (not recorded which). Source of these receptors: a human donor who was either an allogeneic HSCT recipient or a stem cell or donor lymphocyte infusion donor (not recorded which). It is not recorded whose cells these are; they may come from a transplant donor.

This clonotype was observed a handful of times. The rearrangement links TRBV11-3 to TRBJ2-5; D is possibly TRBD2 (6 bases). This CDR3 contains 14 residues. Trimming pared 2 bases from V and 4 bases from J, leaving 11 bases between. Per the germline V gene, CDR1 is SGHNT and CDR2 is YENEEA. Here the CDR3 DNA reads TGTGCCAGCAGCTTATCTCGGGGGAGAGAGACCCAGTACTTC. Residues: CASSLSRGRETQYF.

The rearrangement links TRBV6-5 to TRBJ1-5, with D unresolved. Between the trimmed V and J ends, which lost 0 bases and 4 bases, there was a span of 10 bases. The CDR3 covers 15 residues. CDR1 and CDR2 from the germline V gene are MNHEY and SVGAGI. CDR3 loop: CASSYSGLDNQPQHF. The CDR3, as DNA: TGTGCCAGCAGTTACTCGGGTTTAGATAATCAGCCCCAGCATTTT.

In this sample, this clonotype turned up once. CDR3 coding DNA: TGCGCCAGCAGCCCCAGGGTTTTTAACACTGAAGCTTTCTTT. Translated, it gives CASSPRVFNTEAFF. The chain uses TRBV4-1 and TRBJ1-1; a weak D match, TRBD1 (5 bases). Trimming cost V 4 bases and J 2 bases, with 11 bases left between them. Germline V gene sequence: CDR1 MGHRA, CDR2 YSYEKL. CDR3 length: 14 residues.

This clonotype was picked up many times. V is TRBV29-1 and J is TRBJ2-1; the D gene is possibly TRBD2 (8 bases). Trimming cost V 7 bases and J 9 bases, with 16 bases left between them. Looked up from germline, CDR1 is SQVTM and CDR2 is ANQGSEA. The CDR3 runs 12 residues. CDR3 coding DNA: TGCAGCGCGGGACTAGGGGGCGGTGAGCAGTTCTTC. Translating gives CSAGLGGGEQFF.

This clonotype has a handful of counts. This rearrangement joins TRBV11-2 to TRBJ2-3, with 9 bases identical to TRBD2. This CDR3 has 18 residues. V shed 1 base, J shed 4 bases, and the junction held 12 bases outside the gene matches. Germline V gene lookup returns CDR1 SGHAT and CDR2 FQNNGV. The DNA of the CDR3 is TGTGCCAGCAGCTTAGTCCGCGGGGGGGGGTTATATCCAGATACGCAGTATTTT. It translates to CASSLVRGGGLYPDTQYF.

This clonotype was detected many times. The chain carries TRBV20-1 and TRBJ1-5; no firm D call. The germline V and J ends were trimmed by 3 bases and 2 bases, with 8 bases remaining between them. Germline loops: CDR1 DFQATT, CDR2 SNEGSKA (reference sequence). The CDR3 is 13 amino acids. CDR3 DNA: TGCAGTGCTAGCCGGACGGGCAATCAGCCCCAGCATTTT. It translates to CSASRTGNQPQHF.

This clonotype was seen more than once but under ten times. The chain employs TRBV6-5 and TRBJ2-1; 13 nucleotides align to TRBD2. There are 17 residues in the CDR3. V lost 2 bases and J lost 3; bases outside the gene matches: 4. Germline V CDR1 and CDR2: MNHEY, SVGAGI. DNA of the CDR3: TGTGCCAGCAGTTACAAAAGACTAGCGGGGGGCTACAATGAGCAGTTCTTC. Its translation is CASSYKRLAGGYNEQFF.

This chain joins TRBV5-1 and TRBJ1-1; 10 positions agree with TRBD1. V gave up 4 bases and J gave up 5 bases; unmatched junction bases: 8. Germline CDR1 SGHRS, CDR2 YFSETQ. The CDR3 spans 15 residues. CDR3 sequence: CASSPQTGGGTEAFF. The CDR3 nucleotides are TGCGCCAGCAGCCCCCAGACAGGGGGCGGAACTGAAGCTTTCTTT.

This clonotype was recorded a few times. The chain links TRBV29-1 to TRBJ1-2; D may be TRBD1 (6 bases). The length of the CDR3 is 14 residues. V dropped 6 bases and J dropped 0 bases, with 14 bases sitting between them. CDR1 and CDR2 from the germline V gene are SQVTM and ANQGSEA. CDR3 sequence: CSVGGGPANYGYTF. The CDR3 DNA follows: TGCAGCGTCGGGGGCGGTCCAGCTAACTATGGCTACACCTTC.

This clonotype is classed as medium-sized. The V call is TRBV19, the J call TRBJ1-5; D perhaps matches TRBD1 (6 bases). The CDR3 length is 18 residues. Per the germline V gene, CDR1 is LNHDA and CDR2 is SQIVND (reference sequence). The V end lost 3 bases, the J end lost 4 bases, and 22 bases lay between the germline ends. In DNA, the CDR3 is TGTGCCAGTAGTATCGGGGGCGCATCGTCCTTCGGTAATCAGCCCCAGCATTTT. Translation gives CASSIGGASSFGNQPQHF.

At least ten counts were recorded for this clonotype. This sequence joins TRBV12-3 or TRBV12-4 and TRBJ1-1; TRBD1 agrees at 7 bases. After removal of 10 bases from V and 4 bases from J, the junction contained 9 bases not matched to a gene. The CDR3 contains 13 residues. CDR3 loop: CAIDDRESTEAFF. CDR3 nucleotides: TGTGCCATCGACGACAGGGAATCCACTGAAGCTTTCTTT.

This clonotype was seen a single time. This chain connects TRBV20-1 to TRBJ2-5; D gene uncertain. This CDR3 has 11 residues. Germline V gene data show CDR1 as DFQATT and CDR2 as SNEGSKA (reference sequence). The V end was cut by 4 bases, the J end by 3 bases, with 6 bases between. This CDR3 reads CSAIDKETQYF. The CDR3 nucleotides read TGCAGTGCTATCGACAAAGAGACCCAGTACTTC.

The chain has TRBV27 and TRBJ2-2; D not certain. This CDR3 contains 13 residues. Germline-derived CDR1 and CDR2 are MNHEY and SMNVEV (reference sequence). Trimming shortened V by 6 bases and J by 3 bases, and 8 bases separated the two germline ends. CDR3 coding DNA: TGTGCCAGCAGCCCGTCCCACACCGGGGAGCTGTTTTTT. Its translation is CASSPSHTGELFF.

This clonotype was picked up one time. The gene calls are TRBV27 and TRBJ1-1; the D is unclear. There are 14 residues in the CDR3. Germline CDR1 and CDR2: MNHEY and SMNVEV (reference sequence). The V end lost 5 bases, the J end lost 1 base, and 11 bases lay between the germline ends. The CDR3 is CASSLGQPNTEAFF. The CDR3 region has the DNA TGTGCCAGCAGTCTCGGGCAGCCGAACACTGAAGCTTTCTTT.

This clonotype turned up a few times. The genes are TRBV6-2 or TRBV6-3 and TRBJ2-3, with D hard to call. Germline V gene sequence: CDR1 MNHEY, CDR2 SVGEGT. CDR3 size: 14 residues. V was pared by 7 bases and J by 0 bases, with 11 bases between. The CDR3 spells CASTDSPSTDTQYF. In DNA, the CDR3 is TGTGCCAGCACCGATTCCCCCAGCACAGATACGCAGTATTTT.

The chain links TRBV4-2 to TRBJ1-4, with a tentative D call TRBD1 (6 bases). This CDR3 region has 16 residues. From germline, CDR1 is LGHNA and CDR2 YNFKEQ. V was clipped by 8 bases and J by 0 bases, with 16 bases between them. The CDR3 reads CASSDEGGATNEKLFF. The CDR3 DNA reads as TGTGCCAGCTCAGATGAGGGGGGGGCAACTAATGAAAAACTGTTTTTT.

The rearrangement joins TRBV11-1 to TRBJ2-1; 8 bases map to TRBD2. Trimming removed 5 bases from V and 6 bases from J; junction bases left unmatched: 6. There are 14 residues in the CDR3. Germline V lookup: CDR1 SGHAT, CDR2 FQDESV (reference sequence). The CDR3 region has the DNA TGTGCCAGCAGCACTGGGCGGGAGGCCAATGAGCAGTTCTTC. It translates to CASSTGREANEQFF.

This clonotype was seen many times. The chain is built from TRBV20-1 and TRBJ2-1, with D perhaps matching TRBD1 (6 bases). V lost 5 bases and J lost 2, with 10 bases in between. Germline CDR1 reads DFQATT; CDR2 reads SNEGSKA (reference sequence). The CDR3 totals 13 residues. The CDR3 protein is CSAQQGTYNEQFF. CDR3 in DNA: TGCAGTGCTCAACAGGGAACCTACAATGAGCAGTTCTTC.

The CDR3 here is CSVVLAGGPYEQYF. CDR3 nucleotides: TGCAGCGTTGTACTAGCGGGAGGGCCCTACGAGCAGTACTTC. This chain joins TRBV29-1 and TRBJ2-7, with 13 positions matching TRBD2. Germline V gene lookup returns CDR1 SQVTM and CDR2 ANQGSEA. The CDR3 is 14 amino acids. The J segment lost 2 bases and the V segment lost 4 bases, leaving 2 bases of the junction unmatched.

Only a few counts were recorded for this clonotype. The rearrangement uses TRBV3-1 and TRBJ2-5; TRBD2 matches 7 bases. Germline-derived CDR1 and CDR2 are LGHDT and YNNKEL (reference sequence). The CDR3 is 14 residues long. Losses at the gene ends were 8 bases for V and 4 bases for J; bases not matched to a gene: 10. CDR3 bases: TGTGCCAGCGGAAGACTAGCCGGTAGAGAGACCCAGTACTTC. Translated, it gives CASGRLAGRETQYF.

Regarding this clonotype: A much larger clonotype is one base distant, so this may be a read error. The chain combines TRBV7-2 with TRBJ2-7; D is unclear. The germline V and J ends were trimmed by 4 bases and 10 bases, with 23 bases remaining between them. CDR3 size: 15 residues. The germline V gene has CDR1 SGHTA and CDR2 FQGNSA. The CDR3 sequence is CASSSPGLISADQYF. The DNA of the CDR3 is TGTGCCAGCAGCTCCCCCGGGCTCATCTCGGCCGACCAGTACTTC. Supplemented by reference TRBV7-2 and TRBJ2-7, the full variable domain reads GAGVSQSPSNKVTEKGKDVELRCDPISGHTALYWYRQSLGQGLEFLIYFQGNSAPDKSGLPSDRFSAERTGGSVSTLTIQRTQQEDSAVYLCASSSPGLISADQYFGPGTRLTVT.

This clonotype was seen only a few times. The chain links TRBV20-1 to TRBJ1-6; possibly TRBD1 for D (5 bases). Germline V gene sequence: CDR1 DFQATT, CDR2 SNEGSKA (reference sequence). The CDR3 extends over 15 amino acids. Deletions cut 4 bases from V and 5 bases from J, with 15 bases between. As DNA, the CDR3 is TGCAGTGCTATACCGGGGGGAGGGGATAATTCACCCCTCCACTTT. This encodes CSAIPGGGDNSPLHF.

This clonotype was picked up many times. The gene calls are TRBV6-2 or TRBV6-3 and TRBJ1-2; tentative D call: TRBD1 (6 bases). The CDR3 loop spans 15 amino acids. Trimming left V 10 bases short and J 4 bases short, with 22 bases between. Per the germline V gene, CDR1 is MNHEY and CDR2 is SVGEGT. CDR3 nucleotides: TGTGCCATCAGGCTAACTGCAGGGGAACGCTATGGCTACACCTTC. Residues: CAIRLTAGERYGYTF.

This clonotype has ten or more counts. The CDR3 here is CASSSASGIYEQYF. CDR3 nucleotide sequence: TGTGCCAGCAGCTCGGCTAGCGGAATCTACGAGCAGTACTTC. The chain carries TRBV7-2 and TRBJ2-7; TRBD2 aligns across 7 bases. CDR1 SGHTA and CDR2 FQGNSA come from the germline V gene. The CDR3 has 14 amino acids. V lost 4 bases, J lost 3 bases, and 6 bases stayed unmatched.

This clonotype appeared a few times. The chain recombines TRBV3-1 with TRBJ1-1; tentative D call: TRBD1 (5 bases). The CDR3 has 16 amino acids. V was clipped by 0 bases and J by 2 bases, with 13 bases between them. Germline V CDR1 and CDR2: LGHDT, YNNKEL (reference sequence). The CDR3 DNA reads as TGTGCCAGCAGCCAAGAAATCGGGGCTCCTAACACTGAAGCTTTCTTT. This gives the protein CASSQEIGAPNTEAFF.

The CDR3 sequence is CASRGSTGELFF. For the CDR3, the DNA is TGTGCCAGCAGAGGGTCCACCGGGGAGCTGTTTTTT. The chain combines TRBV19 with TRBJ2-2; the D gene is possibly TRBD2 (5 bases). Trimming stripped 9 bases from V and 4 bases from J, with 9 bases between. CDR3 length equals 12 residues. Looked up from germline, CDR1 is LNHDA and CDR2 is SQIVND (reference sequence).

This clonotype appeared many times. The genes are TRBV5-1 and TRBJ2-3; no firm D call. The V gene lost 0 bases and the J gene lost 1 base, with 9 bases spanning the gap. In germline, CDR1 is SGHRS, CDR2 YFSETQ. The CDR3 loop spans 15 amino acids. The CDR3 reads CASSLANPGTDTQYF. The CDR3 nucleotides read TGCGCCAGCAGCTTGGCCAATCCGGGCACAGATACGCAGTATTTT. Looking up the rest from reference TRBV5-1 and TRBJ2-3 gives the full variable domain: KAGVTQTPRYLIKTRGQQVTLSCSPISGHRSVSWYQQTPGQGLQFLFEYFSETQRNKGNFPGRFSGRQFSNSRSEMNVSTLELGDSALYLCASSLANPGTDTQYFGPGTRLTVL.